Each of the 17 T cell receptor beta chains below was sequenced from the same sample in a study of regulatory T cells in long-lasting Graves disease. Time point of the sample: newly diagnosed GD, antithyroid drugs for less than 3 months. PBMC-extracted RNA yielded the TCR library. Investigators prepared the TCR beta libraries by applying iRepertoire HTBI primers and Arm-PCR of CDR3 regions. MiXCR, applied by TCRdb to the multiplex PCR reads, yields one record per CDR3 protein. This table holds about 530,000 distinct CDR3 sequences, roughly 16% found once. The same specimen was also included in a second study, on T cells in Graves' hyperthyroidism and ophthalmopathy.

The sample consisted of peripheral blood mononuclear cells (PBMCs), taken at new diagnosis, from a patient treated with antithyroid drugs. Receptors were obtained from a woman aged 35 to 59 with Graves disease.

V usage is TRBV12-3 or TRBV12-4 and J usage is TRBJ1-2; TRBD1 matches at 8 bases. V lost 2 bases and J lost 2; bases outside the gene matches: 4. The CDR3 loop spans 15 amino acids. CDR3 DNA: TGTGCCAGCAGTTTATGGGACAGGCGAAACTATGGCTACACCTTC. It specifies CASSLWDRRNYGYTF.

In its sample, this clonotype was seen many times. V usage is TRBV11-2 and J usage is TRBJ2-7, with TRBD1 matching 7 bases. Germline V gene sequence: CDR1 SGHAT, CDR2 FQNNGV. After removal of 4 bases from V and 6 bases from J, the junction contained 9 bases not matched to a gene. This CDR3 has 14 amino acids. The CDR3 region is CASSSRQGLGEQYF. The CDR3 region has the DNA TGTGCCAGCAGCTCCCGACAGGGTCTAGGCGAGCAGTACTTC.

This clonotype was found a few times. Compared with germline, one end of the junction differs, possibly owing to a read error. The CDR3 nucleotides read TGTGCCCGCAGCTGGGGGGACGGTTTCATGAACACTGAAGCTTTCTTT. This gives the protein CARSWGDGFMNTEAFF. This chain connects TRBV5-5 to TRBJ1-1, with D possibly matching TRBD1 (5 bases). The CDR3 is 16 amino acids. Germline CDR1 reads SGHKS; CDR2 reads YYEKEE (reference sequence).

As regards this clonotype: Just one base apart from a much larger clone, this may be a read error. J is TRBJ2-3 and V is TRBV2; D possibly corresponds to TRBD1 (5 bases). The end of the DNA is better explained by TRBJ1-1, so the J call may be wrong. CDR3 size: 13 residues. Germline lookup yields CDR1 SNHLY and CDR2 FYNNEI. The CDR3 DNA reads TGTGCCAGCAGTGAGGTCAGGGCGGGGAAAGCTTTCTTT. Protein product: CASSEVRAGKAFF.

This clonotype was counted ten times or more. J is TRBJ2-5 and V is TRBV6-1, with a possible D match to TRBD2 (5 bases). V was pared by 7 bases and J by 3 bases, with 15 bases between. This CDR3 is 14 amino acids long. Germline V gene lookup returns CDR1 MNHNS and CDR2 SASEGT. CDR3 region: CASTPRTGEETQYF. As DNA, the CDR3 is TGTGCCAGCACACCTCGGACTGGAGAAGAGACCCAGTACTTC.

A word on this clonotype: With a much larger clone just one base away, this may be a read error. The gene calls are TRBV6-1 and TRBJ2-7; 11 nucleotides line up with TRBD2. V shed 6 bases and J 2 bases; nucleotides not matched to a gene: 6. The germline CDR1 and CDR2 sequences are MNHNS and SASEGT. There are 15 residues in the CDR3. CDR3 bases: TGTGCCAGCAGGGGGATGGGACTAGCGGCCTACGAGCAGTACTTC. Its translation is CASRGMGLAAYEQYF.

This clonotype was seen many times. This chain connects TRBV11-2 to TRBJ2-5; a weak D match, TRBD1 (6 bases). This CDR3 has 15 amino acids. V dropped 6 bases and J dropped 1 base, with 15 bases sitting between them. Germline V CDR1 and CDR2: SGHAT, FQNNGV. The CDR3 DNA is TGTGCCAGCAGGTCTTGGGGCAGGGGCCAAGAGACCCAGTACTTC. Its translation: CASRSWGRGQETQYF. Looking up the rest from reference TRBV11-2 and TRBJ2-5 gives the full variable domain: EAGVAQSPRYKIIEKRQSVAFWCNPISGHATLYWYQQILGQGPKLLIQFQNNGVVDDSQLPKDRFSAERLKGVDSTLKIQPAKLEDSAVYLCASRSWGRGQETQYFGPGTRLLVL.

This clonotype has only a few counts. The V call is TRBV11-3, the J call TRBJ1-1; D is uncertain. CDR3 size: 12 residues. CDR1 is SGHNT, CDR2 YENEEA, per germline. Trimming pared 4 bases from V and 6 bases from J, leaving 9 bases between. The CDR3 DNA reads TGTGCCAGCAGCTCTTTCCCGGCTGAAGCTTTCTTT. It codes for CASSSFPAEAFF.

This clonotype was seen a handful of times. The chain carries TRBV5-5 and TRBJ1-2, with D unresolved. Trimming took 2 bases from V and 5 from J, leaving 16 bases between them. This CDR3 region has 15 residues. Germline V gene data show CDR1 as SGHKS and CDR2 as YYEKEE (reference sequence). DNA for the CDR3: TGTGCCAGCAGCTTAGGCCTTTCCACAGTATATGGCTACACCTTC. Amino acid sequence: CASSLGLSTVYGYTF.

This clonotype was seen a handful of times. Germline is not matched at one junction end, which may reflect a read error. The chain employs TRBV2 and TRBJ2-1; D is ambiguous. CDR1 and CDR2 (germline): SNHLY, FYNNEI. The CDR3 runs 16 residues. The chain's CDR3 is CASSLGARAAYNEQFF. CDR3 sequence (DNA): TGCGCCAGCAGCCTTGGCGCTAGGGCAGCCTACAATGAGCAGTTCTTC.

Ten or more counts support this clonotype. The chain employs TRBV5-1 and TRBJ1-1, with D uncertain. This CDR3 comprises 15 residues. Trimming pared 5 bases from V and 4 bases from J, leaving 18 bases between. Germline-derived CDR1 and CDR2 are SGHRS and YFSETQ. CDR3 loop: CASRSDTLGGTEAFF. DNA for the CDR3: TGCGCCAGCAGATCAGACACCCTGGGAGGCACTGAAGCTTTCTTT.

This chain links TRBV6-2 or TRBV6-3 with TRBJ1-4; D is ambiguous. This CDR3 contains 13 residues. Trimming removed 2 bases at V and 8 bases at J, with 9 bases between. Looked up from germline, CDR1 is MNHEY and CDR2 is SVGEGT. CDR3 loop: CASSYVPREKLFF. As DNA, the CDR3 is TGTGCCAGCAGTTACGTACCCAGGGAAAAACTGTTTTTT.

V and J are TRBV4-2 and TRBJ1-1; D is uncertain. The CDR3 runs to 14 residues. Trimming removed 2 bases from V and 1 base from J, with 8 bases in between. Germline CDR1 reads LGHNA; CDR2 reads YNFKEQ. The CDR3 bases are TGTGCCAGCAGCCAAACAGATACGAACACTGAAGCTTTCTTT. Translating it yields CASSQTDTNTEAFF.

This chain uses TRBV18 with TRBJ1-2; the D gene is possibly TRBD1 (5 bases). Trimming removed 4 bases at V and 6 bases at J, with 21 bases between. Germline-derived CDR1 and CDR2 are KGHSH and LQKENI. The CDR3 totals 16 residues. In DNA form, the CDR3 reads TGTGCCAGCTCACTTATGCGCGGGGGAGAAGCGAATGGCTACACCTTC. Translation: CASSLMRGGEANGYTF.

As concerns this clonotype: A read error may be the cause here, since a much bigger clone is one base away. The V call is TRBV18, the J call TRBJ2-7; 7 bases align to TRBD1. With 0 bases clipped from V and 5 bases from J, the junction kept 7 bases outside the gene matches. This CDR3 region has 15 residues. The germline gives CDR1 KGHSH, CDR2 LQKENI. As DNA, the CDR3 is TGTGCCAGCTCACCACCGGGACAGTTCGGCCACGAGCAGTACTTC. It encodes CASSPPGQFGHEQYF.

This clonotype appeared many times. The V and J genes are TRBV27 and TRBJ1-2; D possibly corresponds to TRBD1 (6 bases). Germline V gene data show CDR1 as MNHEY and CDR2 as SMNVEV (reference sequence). V gave up 0 bases and J gave up 0 bases, with 14 bases separating them. The CDR3 runs 17 residues. CDR3 sequence (DNA): TGTGCCAGCAGTTTATCGTGGGCAGGGGAATCTAACTATGGCTACACCTTC. It yields the protein CASSLSWAGESNYGYTF.

This clonotype was detected many times. The rearrangement uses TRBV5-1 and TRBJ2-2; unclear D gene. Germline V gene sequence: CDR1 SGHRS, CDR2 YFSETQ. Trimming pared 4 bases from V and 0 bases from J, leaving 4 bases between. The CDR3 runs to 13 residues. The CDR3 is CASSMTNTGELFF. CDR3 in DNA: TGCGCCAGCAGCATGACGAACACCGGGGAGCTGTTTTTT.